This T cell receptor beta chain was recorded in a study of cytomegalovirus exposure and HLA in healthy donors. Study results and limitations: Immune exposure information available was restricted to CMV serostatus.

The germline CDR1 and CDR2 sequences are LGHNA and YNFKEQ. The CDR3 length is 16 residues. Trimming shortened V by 2 bases and J by 3 bases, and 17 bases separated the two germline ends. PCR used 60 Vbeta primers and 13 Jbeta primers. Clones were read by immunoSEQ multiplex PCR, and TCRdb kept only the in-frame ones, dropping some. Of roughly 55,000 clones in the sample, roughly four fifths are singletons; the top ten hold about 2.3%. This clone was seen only a few times. The antigen is undetermined. The clonotype was recovered from a boy aged 5-17 years in good health and CMV-seropositive. What was sequenced was PBMCs. This sequence joins TRBV4-2 and TRBJ2-7; a weak D match, TRBD2 (7 bases). The CDR3 DNA sequence: TGTGCCAGCAGCCAACCCCGAGGGGGAGGGTTCTACGAGCAGTACTTC. Translation gives CASSQPRGGGFYEQYF.